The TCR beta chain described here comes from a study of beta chain features in type 1 diabetes. Overall study results and limits: Across all four CD4+ subsets, people with type 1 diabetes showed modestly shorter TCRB CDR3s.

For this clone: Its antigen is still unknown.

The authors reverse transcribed all of the isolated RNA, so sequencing captured expressed TCRB transcripts. Method: immunoSEQ multiplex PCR; TCRdb's copy keeps in-frame clones and lacks some. The table records 240,000 or so clones, around 13% of them present only once. Sort purity for all populations was recorded as exceeding 98%. This CDR3 is built from 15 residues. J gave up 3 bases and V 4 bases, and 6 bases lay outside the gene matches. Germline CDR1 reads SGHRS; CDR2 reads YFSETQ. The chain employs TRBV5-1 and TRBJ1-5; 8 nucleotides align to TRBD1. The sequence derives from a man between 25 and 39 years old with type 1 diabetes. Sequenced input: naive CD4+ T cells from blood. The CDR3 DNA reads as TGCGCCAGCAGCCCCACAGGGGGTAACAATCAGCCCCAGCATTTT. It specifies CASSPTGGNNQPQHF.